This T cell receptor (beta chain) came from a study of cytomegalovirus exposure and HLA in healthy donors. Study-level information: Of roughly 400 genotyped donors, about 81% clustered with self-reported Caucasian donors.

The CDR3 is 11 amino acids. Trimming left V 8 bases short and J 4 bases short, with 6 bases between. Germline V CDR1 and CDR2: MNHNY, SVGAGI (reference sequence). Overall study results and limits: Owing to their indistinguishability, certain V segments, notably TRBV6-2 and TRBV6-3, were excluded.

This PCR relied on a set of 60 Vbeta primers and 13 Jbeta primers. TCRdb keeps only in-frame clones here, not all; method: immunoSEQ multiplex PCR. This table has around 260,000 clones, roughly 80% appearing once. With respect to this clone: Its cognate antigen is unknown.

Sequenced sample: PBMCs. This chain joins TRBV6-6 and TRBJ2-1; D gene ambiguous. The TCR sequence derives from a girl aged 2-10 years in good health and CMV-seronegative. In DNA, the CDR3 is TGTGCCAGCGAGGAGTACAATGAGCAGTTCTTC. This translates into CASEEYNEQFF.